Listed below are T cell receptor beta chains from one sample, sequenced in a study of STAT5B mutations in CD4+ large granular lymphocyte leukemia. Sequencing used immunoSEQ multiplex PCR; TCRdb keeps in-frame clones, though not all of them. Of tens of thousands of clones in the sample, approximately 85% were seen once. The sample was CD4+ T cells from blood buffy coats. These receptors originate from a human donor in good health. The CDR3 runs from the conserved cysteine through the conserved F or W.

TRBJ1-5	TRBV7-9	CASARDSNQPQHF
TRBJ1-5	TRBV6-5	CASKVPGSNQPQHF
TRBJ2-5	TRBV10-2	CASSDPGLAGGLETQYF
TRBJ1-6	TRBV28	CASSSTGDNSPLHF
TRBJ2-7	TRBV7-2	CASSSRQGFEQYF
TRBJ2-2	TRBV10-3	CAISDGGQNTGELFF
TRBJ1-3	TRBV6-5	CASSRSSGNTIYF
TRBJ1-6	TRBV5-8	CATASGTGSSYNSPLHF
TRBJ2-7	TRBV5-1	CASSPLTSFEQYF
TRBJ1-1	TRBV19	CASSLGPGLNTEAFF
TRBJ2-6	TRBV11-2	CASSLAPGAGANVLTF
TRBJ2-1	TRBV7-3	CASSQQGAGNEQFF
TRBJ1-2	TRBV28	CASSQVPAGYTF
TRBJ1-1	TRBV19	CASSLGTGGWTEAFF
TRBJ1-1	TRBV10-3	CAISESPGGETEAFF
TRBJ2-7	TRBV21-1	CASSNHITAGYDEQYF
TRBJ1-2	TRBV19	CASTIDREDYGYTF
TRBJ2-7	TRBV7-9	CASSYTGPMTYEQYF
TRBJ1-4	TRBV6-6	CASSIGQGRANEKLFF
TRBJ1-2	TRBV9	CASSSHWDRGDYGYTF
TRBJ2-1	TRBV19	CASSGTRPPYNEQFF
TRBJ2-6	TRBV4-2	CASSREQGGSGANVLTF
.	TRBV6-6	CASIPGLSSYEQYF
TRBJ1-2	TRBV19	CASSTVGAQGYGYTF
TRBJ1-4	TRBV28	CASSSYYRGQEKLFF
TRBJ1-3	TRBV28	CASSPGAPSSGNTIYF
TRBJ2-5	TRBV7-7	CASSRAAEETQYF
TRBJ1-2	TRBV5-4	CASSAEGQNYGYTF
TRBJ1-3	TRBV7-2	CASSLNIGGTGNTIYF
TRBJ1-5	TRBV19	CASSISAVSSNQPQHF
TRBJ1-2	TRBV5-5	CASSLARDRASYGYTF
TRBJ2-1	TRBV4-3	CASSQSPSGGVSYNEQFF
TRBJ2-3	TRBV7-9	CASSLTAGGPDTQYF
TRBJ1-4	TRBV28	CASGDIREKLFF
TRBJ2-1	TRBV7-3	CASSPPGQGNEQFF
TRBJ2-1	TRBV30	CAWTGYNEQFF
TRBJ2-2	TRBV19	CASSTYQTGGVGGELFF
TRBJ1-4	TRBV6-5	CASSYRPSNEKLFF
TRBJ1-5	TRBV2	CASSVQGVNQPQHF
TRBJ2-1	TRBV27	CATNPLLAGGPLDEQFF
TRBJ1-5	TRBV30	CAWSVQGNQPQHF
TRBJ1-1	TRBV25-1	CASSELGTLNTEAFF
TRBJ2-1	TRBV12-5	CASGLAGFSYNEQFF
TRBJ1-3	TRBV11-2	CASSRASISGNTIYF
TRBJ1-4	TRBV5-1	CASRKGEANEKLFF
TRBJ2-2	TRBV6-5	CASRPRQAVTGELFF
TRBJ1-1	TRBV29-1	CSVEETLNTEAFF
TRBJ2-3	TRBV9	CASSPRGLAGITDTQYF
TRBJ2-5	TRBV29-1	CSVEDSPRETQYF
TRBJ2-5	TRBV6-1	CASSTTGAETQYF
TRBJ2-1	TRBV9	CASSVGVGSSYNEQFF
TRBJ2-1	TRBV30	CAWRGHSNEQFF
TRBJ2-7	TRBV7-8	CASSLTSGDSYEQYF
TRBJ1-1	TRBV29-1	CSGKRADTEAFF
TRBJ1-1	TRBV7-9	CASSLSKGGTFF
TRBJ1-2	TRBV6-5	CASRTEAWSYGYTF
TRBJ2-1	TRBV9	CASSSRLAFNEQFF
TRBJ2-2	TRBV5-1	CASSADRESPGELFF
TRBJ1-2	TRBV2	CASRGRDFYGYTF